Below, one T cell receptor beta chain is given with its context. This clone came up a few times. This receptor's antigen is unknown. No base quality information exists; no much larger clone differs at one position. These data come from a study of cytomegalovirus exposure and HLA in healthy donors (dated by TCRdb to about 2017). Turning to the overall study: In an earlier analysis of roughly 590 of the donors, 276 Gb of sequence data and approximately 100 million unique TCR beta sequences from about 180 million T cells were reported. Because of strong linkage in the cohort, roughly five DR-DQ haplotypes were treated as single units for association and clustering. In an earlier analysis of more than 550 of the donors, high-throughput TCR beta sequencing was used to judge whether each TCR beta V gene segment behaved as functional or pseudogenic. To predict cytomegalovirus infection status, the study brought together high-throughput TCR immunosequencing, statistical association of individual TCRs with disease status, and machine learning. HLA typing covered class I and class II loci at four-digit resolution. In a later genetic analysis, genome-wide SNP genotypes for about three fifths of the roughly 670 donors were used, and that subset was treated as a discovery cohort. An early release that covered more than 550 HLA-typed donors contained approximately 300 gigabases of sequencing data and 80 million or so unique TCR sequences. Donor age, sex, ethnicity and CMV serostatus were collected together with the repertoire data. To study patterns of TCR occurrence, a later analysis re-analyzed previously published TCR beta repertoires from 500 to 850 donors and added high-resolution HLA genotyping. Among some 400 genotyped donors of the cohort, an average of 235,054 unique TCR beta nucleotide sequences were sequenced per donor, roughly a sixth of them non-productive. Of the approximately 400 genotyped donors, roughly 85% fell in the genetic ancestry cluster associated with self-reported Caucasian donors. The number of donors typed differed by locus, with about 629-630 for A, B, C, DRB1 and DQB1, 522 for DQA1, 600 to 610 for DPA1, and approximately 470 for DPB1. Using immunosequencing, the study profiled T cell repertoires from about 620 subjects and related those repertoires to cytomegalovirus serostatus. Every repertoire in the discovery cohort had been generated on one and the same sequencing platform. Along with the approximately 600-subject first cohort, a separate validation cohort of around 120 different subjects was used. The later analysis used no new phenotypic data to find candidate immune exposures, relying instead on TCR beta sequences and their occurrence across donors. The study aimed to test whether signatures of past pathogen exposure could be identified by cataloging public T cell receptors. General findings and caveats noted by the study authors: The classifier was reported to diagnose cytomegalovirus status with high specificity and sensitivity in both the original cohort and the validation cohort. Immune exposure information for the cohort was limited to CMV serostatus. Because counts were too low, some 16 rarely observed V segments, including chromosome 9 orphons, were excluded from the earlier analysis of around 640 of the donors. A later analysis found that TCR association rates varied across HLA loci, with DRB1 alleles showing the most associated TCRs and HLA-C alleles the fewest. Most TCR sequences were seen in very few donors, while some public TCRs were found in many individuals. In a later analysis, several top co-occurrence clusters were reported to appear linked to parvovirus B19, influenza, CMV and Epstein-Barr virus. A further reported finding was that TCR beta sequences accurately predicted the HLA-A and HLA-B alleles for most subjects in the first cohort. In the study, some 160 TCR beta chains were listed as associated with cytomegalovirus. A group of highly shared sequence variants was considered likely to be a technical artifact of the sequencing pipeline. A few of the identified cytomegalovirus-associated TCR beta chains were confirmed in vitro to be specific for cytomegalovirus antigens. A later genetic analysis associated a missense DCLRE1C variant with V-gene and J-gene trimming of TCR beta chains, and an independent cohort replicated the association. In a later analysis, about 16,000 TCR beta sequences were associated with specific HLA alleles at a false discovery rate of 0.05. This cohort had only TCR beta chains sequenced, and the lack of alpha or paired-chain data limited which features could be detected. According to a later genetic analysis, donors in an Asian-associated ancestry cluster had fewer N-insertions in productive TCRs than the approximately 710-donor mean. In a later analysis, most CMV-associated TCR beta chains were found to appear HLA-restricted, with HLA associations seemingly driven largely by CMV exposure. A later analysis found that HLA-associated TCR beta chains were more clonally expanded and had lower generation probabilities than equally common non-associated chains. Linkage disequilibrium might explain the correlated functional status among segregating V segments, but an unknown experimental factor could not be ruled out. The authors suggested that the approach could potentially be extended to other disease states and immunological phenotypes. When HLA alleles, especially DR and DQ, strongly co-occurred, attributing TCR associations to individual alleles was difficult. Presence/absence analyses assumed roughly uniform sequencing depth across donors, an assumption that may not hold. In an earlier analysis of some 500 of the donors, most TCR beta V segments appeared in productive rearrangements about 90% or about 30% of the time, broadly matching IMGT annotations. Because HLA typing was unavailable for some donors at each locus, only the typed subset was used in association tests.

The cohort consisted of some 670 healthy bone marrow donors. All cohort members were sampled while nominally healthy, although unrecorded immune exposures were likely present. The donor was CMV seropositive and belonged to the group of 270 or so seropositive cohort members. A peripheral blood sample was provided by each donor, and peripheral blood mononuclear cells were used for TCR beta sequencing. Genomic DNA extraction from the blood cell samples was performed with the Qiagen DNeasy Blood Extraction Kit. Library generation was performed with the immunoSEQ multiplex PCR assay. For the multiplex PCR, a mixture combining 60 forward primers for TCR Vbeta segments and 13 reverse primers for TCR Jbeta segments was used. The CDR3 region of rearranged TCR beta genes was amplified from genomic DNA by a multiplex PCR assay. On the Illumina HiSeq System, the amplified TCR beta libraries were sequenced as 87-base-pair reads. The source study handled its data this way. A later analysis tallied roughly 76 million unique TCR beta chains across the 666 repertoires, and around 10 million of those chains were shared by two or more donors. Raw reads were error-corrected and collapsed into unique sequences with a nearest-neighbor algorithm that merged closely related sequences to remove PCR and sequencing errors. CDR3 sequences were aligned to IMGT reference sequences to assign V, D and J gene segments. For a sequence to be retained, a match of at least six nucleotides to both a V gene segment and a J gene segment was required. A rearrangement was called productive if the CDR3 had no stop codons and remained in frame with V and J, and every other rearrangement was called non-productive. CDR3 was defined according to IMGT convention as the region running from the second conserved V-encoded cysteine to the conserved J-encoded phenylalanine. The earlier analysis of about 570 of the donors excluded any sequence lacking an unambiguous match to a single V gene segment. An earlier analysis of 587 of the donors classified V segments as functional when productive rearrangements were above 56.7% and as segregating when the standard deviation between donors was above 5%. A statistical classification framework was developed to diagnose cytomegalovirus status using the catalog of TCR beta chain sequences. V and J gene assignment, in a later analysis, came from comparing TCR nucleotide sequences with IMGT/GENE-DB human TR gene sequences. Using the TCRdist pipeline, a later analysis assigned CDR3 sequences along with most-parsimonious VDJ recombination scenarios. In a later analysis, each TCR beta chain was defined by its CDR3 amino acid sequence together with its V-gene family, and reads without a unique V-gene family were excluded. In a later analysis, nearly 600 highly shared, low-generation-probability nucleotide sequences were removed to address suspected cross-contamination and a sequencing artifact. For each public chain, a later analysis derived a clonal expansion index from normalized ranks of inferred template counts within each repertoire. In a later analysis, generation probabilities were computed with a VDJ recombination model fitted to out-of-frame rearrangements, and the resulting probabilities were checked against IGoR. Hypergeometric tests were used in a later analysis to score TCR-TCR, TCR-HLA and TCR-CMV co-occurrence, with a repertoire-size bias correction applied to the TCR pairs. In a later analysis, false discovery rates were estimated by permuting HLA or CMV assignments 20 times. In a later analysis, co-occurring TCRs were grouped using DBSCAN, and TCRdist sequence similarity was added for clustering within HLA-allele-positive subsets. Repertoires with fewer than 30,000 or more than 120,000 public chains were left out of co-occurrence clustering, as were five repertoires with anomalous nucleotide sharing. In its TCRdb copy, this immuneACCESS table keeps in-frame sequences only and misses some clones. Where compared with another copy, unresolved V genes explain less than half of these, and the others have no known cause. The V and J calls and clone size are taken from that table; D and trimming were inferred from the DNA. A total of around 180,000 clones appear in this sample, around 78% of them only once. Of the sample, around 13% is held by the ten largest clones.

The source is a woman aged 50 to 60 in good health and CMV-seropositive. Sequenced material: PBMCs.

This receptor carries the CDR3 CASSLVAGGYEQYF. The DNA sequence is given as TGTGCCAGCAGCTTAGTAGCAGGGGGCTACGAGCAGTACTTC. This sequence uses TRBV11-3 and TRBJ2-7, with 7 central nucleotides matching TRBD1. The CDR3 contains 14 residues, cysteine and phenylalanine counted. Only CDR3 DNA is held: 42 bases, read in frame from base 1. The V end gives up 1 base and the J end 3 bases, leaving 3 bases in the junction not matched to a gene. CDR1 and CDR2 are read off the germline V gene as SGHNT and YENEEA.